These T cell receptor beta chains were read from a single sample in a study of blood T cell repertoires in COVID-19. Profiled with immunoSEQ multiplex PCR; TCRdb holds only in-frame clones, not every one. In the table there are about 74,000 clones, 87% of which are singletons. Material for sequencing was peripheral blood. Source of these receptors: a woman of 80 years or more with active or convalescent COVID-19. The CDR3 runs from the conserved cysteine through the conserved F or W. D genes are given only for firm matches. Only some rows state a clone size, as once, few, many or a class for expanded clones.

d_gene: TRBD2; v_gene: TRBV5-6; j_gene: TRBJ2-3; abundance: NA; CDR3nt: TGTGCCAGCAGCCCTAGCGGGGGACAACCCCTACCGCAGTATTTT; CDR3aa: CASSPSGGQPLPQYF
d_gene: TRBD1; v_gene: TRBV10-1; j_gene: TRBJ2-7; abundance: NA; CDR3nt: TGCGCCAGCAGTGACAGACAGGGGGTCGGGGAGCAGTACTTC; CDR3aa: CASSDRQGVGEQYF
d_gene: NA; v_gene: TRBV7-3; j_gene: TRBJ2-3; abundance: few; CDR3nt: TGTGCCAGCAGCCCCCAAGGGGGGGCGGCAGATACGCAGTATTTT; CDR3aa: CASSPQGGAADTQYF
d_gene: TRBD1; v_gene: TRBV19; j_gene: TRBJ1-3; abundance: NA; CDR3nt: TGTGCCAGTAGTATGGACAGGGTTGGAAACACCATATATTTT; CDR3aa: CASSMDRVGNTIYF
d_gene: NA; v_gene: TRBV2; j_gene: TRBJ1-5; abundance: once; CDR3nt: TGTGCCAGCAGTAGCCCGAGCTCAAGGCATTTT; CDR3aa: CASSSPSSRHF
d_gene: TRBD1; v_gene: TRBV5-6; j_gene: TRBJ1-2; abundance: NA; CDR3nt: TGTGCCAGCAGCTTTAGTGACAGGGTTTATGGCTACACCTTC; CDR3aa: CASSFSDRVYGYTF
d_gene: NA; v_gene: TRBV28; j_gene: TRBJ2-6; abundance: NA; CDR3nt: TGTGCCAGCAGTTTACGCTCTGGGGCCAACGTCCTGACTTTC; CDR3aa: CASSLRSGANVLTF
d_gene: TRBD2; v_gene: TRBV5-4; j_gene: TRBJ2-7; abundance: once; CDR3nt: TGTGCCAGTTCCCAGCGGGGGAGCTCCTACGAGCAGTACTTC; CDR3aa: CASSQRGSSYEQYF
d_gene: TRBD2; v_gene: TRBV10-3; j_gene: TRBJ2-7; abundance: NA; CDR3nt: TGTGCCATCAGTGAGTCGAGAGGACTAGCGACCTACGAGCAGTACTTC; CDR3aa: CAISESRGLATYEQYF
d_gene: TRBD1; v_gene: TRBV9; j_gene: TRBJ2-7; abundance: few; CDR3nt: TGTGCCAGCAGCCCCACAGGACAGGATTACGAGCAGTACTTC; CDR3aa: CASSPTGQDYEQYF
d_gene: NA; v_gene: TRBV18; j_gene: TRBJ1-1; abundance: NA; CDR3nt: TGTGCCAGCTCACCGAGTCAGAACACTGAAGCTTTCTTT; CDR3aa: CASSPSQNTEAFF
d_gene: NA; v_gene: TRBV4-1; j_gene: TRBJ1-4; abundance: NA; CDR3nt: TGCGCCAGCAGCCCTACCGGGACTGGTAATCTCGCAACTAATGAAAAACTGTTTTTT; CDR3aa: CASSPTGTGNLATNEKLFF
d_gene: TRBD2; v_gene: TRBV3-1/TRBV3-2; j_gene: TRBJ2-1; abundance: NA; CDR3nt: TGTGCCAGCAGCCAATCGGGGGGGAACGAGCAGTTCTTC; CDR3aa: CASSQSGGNEQFF
d_gene: TRBD1; v_gene: TRBV3-1/TRBV3-2; j_gene: TRBJ1-3; abundance: NA; CDR3nt: TGTGCCAGCAGCCAGGGACAGGGCTCGGGGGTGAAAAACACCATATATTTT; CDR3aa: CASSQGQGSGVKNTIYF
d_gene: TRBD1; v_gene: TRBV6-5; j_gene: TRBJ2-7; abundance: NA; CDR3nt: TGTGCCAGCAGACCCAGGGACAGGGGCTACGAGCAGTACTTC; CDR3aa: CASRPRDRGYEQYF
d_gene: NA; v_gene: TRBV21-1; j_gene: TRBJ1-5; abundance: few; CDR3nt: TGTGCCAGCAGCAGTTTCCGTGGCAATAGCAATCAGCCCCAGCATTTT; CDR3aa: CASSSFRGNSNQPQHF
d_gene: TRBD1; v_gene: TRBV6-5; j_gene: TRBJ1-2; abundance: NA; CDR3nt: TGTGCCAGCAGTTACTCCGGGACAGCTAACTATGGCTACACCTTC; CDR3aa: CASSYSGTANYGYTF
d_gene: TRBD1; v_gene: TRBV6-5; j_gene: TRBJ2-5; abundance: once; CDR3nt: TGTGCCAGCAGGCGCCGGGACAGAGAAGAGACCCAGTACTTC; CDR3aa: CASRRRDREETQYF
d_gene: TRBD1; v_gene: TRBV27; j_gene: TRBJ1-5; abundance: NA; CDR3nt: TGTGCCAGCAGTTTATTAGGGACAGGTGCCCAGCCCCAGCATTTT; CDR3aa: CASSLLGTGAQPQHF
d_gene: NA; v_gene: TRBV6-5; j_gene: TRBJ2-3; abundance: NA; CDR3nt: TGTGCCAGCAGTTATCTTCCTAGAGGGGGAACAGATACGCAGTATTTT; CDR3aa: CASSYLPRGGTDTQYF
d_gene: TRBD1; v_gene: TRBV19; j_gene: TRBJ2-3; abundance: NA; CDR3nt: TGTGCCAGTAGTTTTACAGGGGACACAGATACGCAGTATTTT; CDR3aa: CASSFTGDTDTQYF
d_gene: TRBD1; v_gene: TRBV5-1; j_gene: TRBJ1-2; abundance: NA; CDR3nt: TGCGCCAGTAGGATGGGTTTGGACAGGGGGCCGTTGGGCTATGGCTACACCTTC; CDR3aa: CASRMGLDRGPLGYGYTF
d_gene: NA; v_gene: TRBV6-2/TRBV6-3; j_gene: TRBJ2-7; abundance: few; CDR3nt: TGTGCCAGCAGTTCCTCTACTGTATCACCGCAGTACTTC; CDR3aa: CASSSSTVSPQYF
d_gene: TRBD2; v_gene: TRBV15; j_gene: TRBJ2-2; abundance: NA; CDR3nt: TGTGCCACCAGCGAAACTAGCGGGGGGAAGTCGAACACCGGGGAGCTGTTTTTT; CDR3aa: CATSETSGGKSNTGELFF
d_gene: NA; v_gene: TRBV12-3/TRBV12-4; j_gene: TRBJ1-6; abundance: NA; CDR3nt: TGTGCCAGCCACTCGGGGGGTTCCCTCCACTTT; CDR3aa: CASHSGGSLHF
d_gene: TRBD2; v_gene: TRBV13; j_gene: TRBJ2-1; abundance: NA; CDR3nt: TGTGCCAGCGTTCGGCGGGGGTATAATGAGCAGTTCTTC; CDR3aa: CASVRRGYNEQFF
d_gene: TRBD1; v_gene: TRBV30; j_gene: TRBJ2-2; abundance: NA; CDR3nt: TGTGCCTGGACAGGGGGCGCGGACACCGGGGAGCTGTTTTTT; CDR3aa: CAWTGGADTGELFF
d_gene: NA; v_gene: TRBV3-1/TRBV3-2; j_gene: TRBJ2-2; abundance: NA; CDR3nt: TGTGCCAGCAGCCAAGCATATAGCTCCGGGGAGCTGTTTTTT; CDR3aa: CASSQAYSSGELFF
d_gene: TRBD1; v_gene: TRBV27; j_gene: TRBJ1-1; abundance: NA; CDR3nt: TGTGCCAGCAGTTGGGCGGGACAGGGGGCAACTGAAGCTTTCTTT; CDR3aa: CASSWAGQGATEAFF
d_gene: TRBD1; v_gene: TRBV7-9; j_gene: TRBJ1-2; abundance: NA; CDR3nt: TGTGCCAGCAGCGAAACCGGGACAGAAGCTAACTATGGCTACACCTTC; CDR3aa: CASSETGTEANYGYTF
d_gene: TRBD2; v_gene: TRBV10-3; j_gene: TRBJ2-3; abundance: few; CDR3nt: TGTGCCACCCTTCCGGGGGGGCCCGGGGCAGATACGCAGTATTTT; CDR3aa: CATLPGGPGADTQYF
d_gene: TRBD2; v_gene: TRBV6-5; j_gene: TRBJ2-3; abundance: NA; CDR3nt: TGTGCCATTAGCGGGGGGGCCGGAGATACGCAGTATTTT; CDR3aa: CAISGGAGDTQYF
d_gene: NA; v_gene: TRBV7-2; j_gene: TRBJ2-2; abundance: NA; CDR3nt: TGTGCCAGCAGCTTGGGCAGAGCGAACACCGGGGAGCTGTTTTTT; CDR3aa: CASSLGRANTGELFF
d_gene: NA; v_gene: TRBV5-6; j_gene: TRBJ1-5; abundance: once; CDR3nt: TGTGCCAGCAGCTTGGCGGGAGGGGTGAATCAGCCCCAGCATTTT; CDR3aa: CASSLAGGVNQPQHF
d_gene: TRBD2; v_gene: TRBV9; j_gene: TRBJ2-7; abundance: NA; CDR3nt: TGTGCCAGCAGCTCACAAGCGGGGGACTCCTACGAGCAGTACTTC; CDR3aa: CASSSQAGDSYEQYF
d_gene: TRBD1; v_gene: TRBV5-4; j_gene: TRBJ1-2; abundance: NA; CDR3nt: TGTGCCAGCACCCCCCTCAGGGGGCGAAGCGATGGCTACACCTTC; CDR3aa: CASTPLRGRSDGYTF
d_gene: TRBD1; v_gene: TRBV27; j_gene: TRBJ2-7; abundance: NA; CDR3nt: TGTGCCAGCAGCTATTGGGACAGGACCTACGAGCAGTACTTC; CDR3aa: CASSYWDRTYEQYF
d_gene: NA; v_gene: TRBV19; j_gene: TRBJ1-6; abundance: NA; CDR3nt: TGTGCCAGTAGTGTACAGAGCTCCTATAATTCACCCCTCCACTTT; CDR3aa: CASSVQSSYNSPLHF
d_gene: NA; v_gene: TRBV7-2; j_gene: TRBJ1-1; abundance: NA; CDR3nt: TGTGCCAGCAGCCTTCAGATGAACACTGAAGCTTTCTTT; CDR3aa: CASSLQMNTEAFF
d_gene: NA; v_gene: TRBV7-8; j_gene: TRBJ1-5; abundance: NA; CDR3nt: TGTGCCAGCAGCTTAGTCCGCCGGGAAGATCAGCCCCAGCATTTT; CDR3aa: CASSLVRREDQPQHF
d_gene: TRBD2; v_gene: TRBV7-3; j_gene: TRBJ2-2; abundance: NA; CDR3nt: TGTGCCAGCAGCTTATTACTAGCGGGTACCGGGGAGCTGTTTTTT; CDR3aa: CASSLLLAGTGELFF
d_gene: NA; v_gene: TRBV30; j_gene: TRBJ2-1; abundance: NA; CDR3nt: TGTGCCGGGAGGCAGGGGGGCTACAATGAGCAGTTCTTC; CDR3aa: CAGRQGGYNEQFF
d_gene: TRBD1; v_gene: TRBV14; j_gene: TRBJ2-4; abundance: NA; CDR3nt: TGTGCCAGCAGCCAACTTGACAGGGTACACATTCAGTACTTC; CDR3aa: CASSQLDRVHIQYF
d_gene: TRBD1; v_gene: TRBV27; j_gene: TRBJ1-5; abundance: NA; CDR3nt: TGTGCCAGCAGTCACAGGGGGTCGCGTGCCAATCAGCCCCAGCATTTT; CDR3aa: CASSHRGSRANQPQHF
d_gene: TRBD1; v_gene: TRBV6-5; j_gene: TRBJ1-4; abundance: NA; CDR3nt: TGTGCCAGCAGCCCGGTTCGGGACAGGGGTCTGTTTTTT; CDR3aa: CASSPVRDRGLFF
d_gene: TRBD1; v_gene: TRBV27; j_gene: TRBJ2-5; abundance: NA; CDR3nt: TGTGCCAGCAAGACAGGGTTTCATGAGACCCAGTACTTC; CDR3aa: CASKTGFHETQYF
d_gene: NA; v_gene: TRBV30; j_gene: TRBJ1-1; abundance: NA; CDR3nt: TGTGCCTGGAAGGGCCCGGGAGGGAAAGCTTTCTTT; CDR3aa: CAWKGPGGKAFF
d_gene: NA; v_gene: TRBV3-1/TRBV3-2; j_gene: TRBJ2-5; abundance: NA; CDR3nt: TGTGCCAGCAGTAACCCACGGGGGTTGTGTGTGGAGACCCAGTACTTC; CDR3aa: CASSNPRGLCVETQYF
d_gene: TRBD1; v_gene: TRBV27; j_gene: TRBJ2-2; abundance: NA; CDR3nt: TGTGCCAGCAGCCTAATCCAGGGGGCCGGGCCCACCGGGGAGCTGTTTTTT; CDR3aa: CASSLIQGAGPTGELFF
d_gene: TRBD1; v_gene: TRBV14; j_gene: TRBJ1-2; abundance: NA; CDR3nt: TGTGCCAGCAGGACGACAGGGGGTTTGGGCTACACCTTC; CDR3aa: CASRTTGGLGYTF